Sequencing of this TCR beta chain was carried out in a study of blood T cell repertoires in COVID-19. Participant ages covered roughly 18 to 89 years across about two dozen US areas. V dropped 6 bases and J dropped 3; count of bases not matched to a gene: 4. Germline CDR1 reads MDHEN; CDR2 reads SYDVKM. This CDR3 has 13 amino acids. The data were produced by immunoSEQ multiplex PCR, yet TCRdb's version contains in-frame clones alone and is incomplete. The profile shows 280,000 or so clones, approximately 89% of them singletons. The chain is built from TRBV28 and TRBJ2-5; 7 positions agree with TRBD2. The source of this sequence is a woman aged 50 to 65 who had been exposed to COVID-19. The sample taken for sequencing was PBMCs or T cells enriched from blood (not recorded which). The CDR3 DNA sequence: TGTGCCAGCAGCAAGCGGGGAAAAGAGACCCAGTACTTC. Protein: CASSKRGKETQYF. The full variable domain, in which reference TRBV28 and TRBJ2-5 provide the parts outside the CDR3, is DVKVTQSSRYLVKRTGEKVFLECVQDMDHENMFWYRQDPGLGLRLIYFSYDVKMKEKGDIPEGYSVSREKKERFSLILESASTNQTSMYLCASSKRGKETQYFGPGTRLLVL.